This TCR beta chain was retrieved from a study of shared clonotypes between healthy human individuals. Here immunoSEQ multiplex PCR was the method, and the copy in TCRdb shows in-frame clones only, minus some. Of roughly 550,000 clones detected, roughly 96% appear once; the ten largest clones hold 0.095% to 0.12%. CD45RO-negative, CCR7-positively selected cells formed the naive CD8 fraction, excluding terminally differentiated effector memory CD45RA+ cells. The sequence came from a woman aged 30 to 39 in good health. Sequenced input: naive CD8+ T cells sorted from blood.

CDR3 sequence reads: CASSYLEQYF. The CDR3 DNA sequence: TGTGCCAGCAGTTACTTAGAGCAGTACTTC. The rearrangement links TRBV28 to TRBJ2-7; D is ambiguous. The germline V gene has CDR1 MDHEN and CDR2 SYDVKM. The CDR3 sequence is 10 residues long. V was clipped by 4 bases and J by 7 bases, with 5 bases between them.